Below, one T cell receptor (beta chain) is given with its context. Its antigen is currently unknown. This sample stems from a study of OX40 agonist ivuxolimab in advanced cancers. On the study more broadly: Aged about 20 to 80 with a mean of approximately 57 years, they were approximately 80% male. Study-wide results and limits: Among T cells, CD8+ cells averaged more expanded clones than CD4+ cells.

TCRdb's copy holds only in-frame clones and misses some; the assay was immunoSEQ multiplex PCR. The top ten clones hold approximately 19% of a sample with under 65,000 clones, roughly nine tenths of them seen once. The CDR3 extends over 15 amino acids. Trimming stripped 0 bases from V and 5 bases from J, with 15 bases between. Germline V gene data show CDR1 as SGHNT and CDR2 as YYREEE (reference sequence). The sequence came from an adult with an advanced solid tumor such as melanoma, head and neck, liver or kidney cancer. The chain joins TRBV5-4 to TRBJ2-7; D could derive from TRBD1 or TRBD2 (7 bases each). Sequencing was performed on CD4+ or CD8+ T cells sorted from blood, taken in a trial of the OX40 agonist ivuxolimab. Here the CDR3 reads CASSLVQGGRDEQYF. The CDR3 nucleotides read TGTGCCAGCAGCTTGGTTCAGGGGGGGAGAGACGAGCAGTACTTC.